This entry is about one TCR beta chain. What it binds is unknown. PCR amplification relied on 60 Vbeta primers (plus 13 Jbeta primers). TCRdb's copy holds only in-frame clones and misses some; the assay was immunoSEQ multiplex PCR. The sample carries approximately 140,000 clones, 82% recorded once. This sample is drawn from a study of cytomegalovirus exposure and HLA in healthy donors. V gave up 0 bases and J gave up 8 bases, with 13 bases separating them. The germline gives CDR1 KGHSH, CDR2 LQKENI. The CDR3 totals 14 residues. Findings and limits, study-wide: Later examination showed HLA-associated TCR beta chains had greater clonal expansion than equally common others.

This chain joins TRBV18 and TRBJ1-2; weak D call: TRBD1 (6 bases). Source material: PBMCs. This sequence was found in a male donor in good health and CMV-seronegative. The CDR3 nucleotides are TGTGCCAGCTCACCACCGAACAGGGCTCAGGGCTACACCTTC. This sequence encodes CASSPPNRAQGYTF.